This T cell receptor (beta chain) was recorded in a study of cytomegalovirus exposure and HLA in healthy donors (dated 2017 in TCRdb). Study-wide context: In an earlier analysis of under 600 of the donors, 276 Gb of sequence data and just under 120 million unique TCR beta sequences from 150 million to 200 million T cells were reported. Around 320 gigabases of sequencing data and 78 million or so unique TCR sequences were included in an early release covering around 650 HLA-typed donors. Of the 300 to 500 genotyped donors, approximately 81% were placed in the genetic ancestry cluster associated with self-reported Caucasian donors. The study was designed to test whether signatures of past pathogen exposure could be identified by cataloging public T cell receptors. The T cell repertoires of 550 to 850 subjects were profiled by immunosequencing and related to cytomegalovirus serostatus. Along with the approximately 600-subject first cohort, a separate validation cohort of roughly 110 different subjects was used. To predict cytomegalovirus infection status, the study combined high-throughput TCR immunosequencing, statistical association of individual TCRs with disease status, and machine learning. A later analysis re-analyzed previously published TCR beta repertoires from 660 or so donors and added high-resolution HLA genotyping to study TCR occurrence patterns. In the later analysis, no new phenotypic data were used to find candidate immune exposures; instead, reliance was placed on TCR beta sequences and their occurrence across donors. An earlier analysis of several hundred of the donors applied high-throughput TCR beta sequencing to assess whether each TCR beta V gene segment acted as functional or pseudogenic. Alongside the repertoire data, information on donor age, sex, ethnicity and CMV serostatus was compiled. In a later genetic analysis, genome-wide SNP genotypes for about three fifths of the 666 donors were used, and that subset was treated as a discovery cohort. Every discovery cohort repertoire had been produced on one sequencing platform. HLA typing included class I and class II loci at four-digit resolution. Typing coverage varied by locus: 629-630 donors for A, B, C, DRB1 and DQB1; more than 500 for DQA1; some 610 for DPA1; roughly 470 for DPB1. Four or five DR-DQ haplotypes were handled as single units for association and clustering, since linkage in the cohort was strong. Across 300 to 500 genotyped donors of the cohort, an average of about 250,000 unique TCR beta nucleotide sequences per donor were sequenced, and roughly 20% of those sequences were non-productive.

In total, approximately 610 healthy bone marrow donors made up the cohort. At the time of sampling, every cohort member was nominally healthy, though immune exposures that went unrecorded were likely present. The donor tested CMV seronegative and was one of the 352 seronegative cohort members. Each donor provided a peripheral blood sample, and peripheral blood mononuclear cells were used for TCR beta sequencing. Genomic DNA extraction from the blood cell samples was performed with the Qiagen DNeasy Blood Extraction Kit. Broader findings and caveats from the paper: Strong co-occurrence of HLA alleles, especially DR and DQ, made assigning TCR associations to individual alleles difficult. In this cohort, only TCR beta chains were sequenced, and detectable features were limited by the absence of alpha or paired-chain data. Most TCR sequences were seen in very few donors, while some public TCRs were found in many individuals. A further reported finding was that TCR beta sequences accurately predicted the HLA-A and HLA-B alleles for most subjects in the first cohort. In a later analysis, TCR association rates were found to vary across HLA loci, with the most associated TCRs seen for DRB1 alleles and the fewest for HLA-C alleles. According to a later analysis, most CMV-associated TCR beta chains appeared to be HLA-restricted, and the HLA associations seemed to be driven largely by CMV exposure. Compared with the approximately 600-donor mean, donors in an Asian-associated ancestry cluster had fewer N-insertions in productive TCRs, according to a later genetic analysis. The presence/absence analyses assumed that sequencing depth was roughly uniform across donors, and that assumption may not be true. In a later analysis, HLA-associated TCR beta chains were found to be more clonally expanded and to have lower generation probabilities than equally common non-associated chains. Some IMGT-functional V segments, including TRBV6-2 and TRBV6-3, could not be distinguished by the 87-base-pair reads and were therefore excluded. An earlier analysis of around 500 of the donors showed that most TCR beta V segments appeared in productive rearrangements either about 90% or about 30% of the time, which broadly matched IMGT annotations. The authors suggested that the approach could potentially be extended to other disease states and immunological phenotypes. Because some donors lacked HLA typing at each locus, the association tests relied only on the typed subset. In both the original and validation cohorts, the classifier was reported to diagnose cytomegalovirus status with high specificity and sensitivity. At a false discovery rate of 0.05, a later analysis linked under 20,000 TCR beta sequences to specific HLA alleles. A cluster of highly shared sequence variants was judged likely to represent a technical artifact of the sequencing pipeline. CMV serostatus was the only immune exposure information available for the cohort. Correlated functional status among segregating V segments might be attributable to linkage disequilibrium, but an unknown experimental factor could not be ruled out. The study gave a list of 150 to 200 TCR beta chains associated with cytomegalovirus. In a later analysis, several top co-occurrence clusters were reported to appear linked to parvovirus B19, influenza, CMV and Epstein-Barr virus. Because counts were too low, about 15 rarely observed V segments, including chromosome 9 orphons, were left out of the earlier analysis of 500 to 650 of the donors. An association between a missense DCLRE1C variant and V-gene and J-gene trimming of TCR beta chains was found in a later genetic analysis and replicated in an independent cohort. A few of the identified cytomegalovirus-associated TCR beta chains were confirmed in vitro to be specific for cytomegalovirus antigens.

For this clone: Its antigen is unknown. No clone much larger than this one lies a single base away; base qualities are absent.

Via the germline V gene, CDR1 is SGHTA and CDR2 FQGNSA. Relative to germline, V is 0 bases shorter and J is 14 bases shorter, with 8 bases between their ends. Spanning cysteine to phenylalanine, the CDR3 consists of 12 amino acids. The CDR3 DNA has 36 bases and is translated from base 1. Library preparation employed the immunoSEQ multiplex PCR assay. For the multiplex PCR, a mixture combining 60 forward primers for TCR Vbeta segments and 13 reverse primers for TCR Jbeta segments was used. Amplification of the CDR3 region of rearranged TCR beta genes was performed with a multiplex PCR assay on genomic DNA. Amplified TCR beta libraries were sequenced as 87-base-pair reads on the Illumina HiSeq System. Concerning the study's data processing: A later analysis counted tens of millions of unique TCR beta chains across the 700 or so repertoires, and some 11 million of these chains were shared by at least two donors. A nearest-neighbor algorithm error-corrected the raw reads and collapsed the reads into unique sequences, merging closely related sequences to remove PCR and sequencing errors. Alignment of CDR3 sequences to IMGT reference sequences was used to assign V, D and J gene segments. Each retained sequence needed at least a six-nucleotide match to both a V gene segment and a J gene segment. Rearrangements were called productive when the CDR3 lacked stop codons and stayed in frame with V and J; all others were non-productive. Following IMGT convention, CDR3 was defined as the stretch from the second conserved V-encoded cysteine to the conserved J-encoded phenylalanine. Sequences without an unambiguous match to a single V gene segment were excluded from the earlier analysis of several hundred of the donors. In an earlier analysis of approximately 560 of the donors, a V segment was called functional when productive rearrangements were above 56.7%, and segregating when the standard deviation between donors exceeded 5%. A statistical classification framework was built for diagnosing cytomegalovirus status from the catalog of TCR beta chain sequences. V and J gene assignment, in a later analysis, came from comparing TCR nucleotide sequences with IMGT/GENE-DB human TR gene sequences. Using the TCRdist pipeline, a later analysis assigned CDR3 sequences along with most-parsimonious VDJ recombination scenarios. In a later analysis, every TCR beta chain was defined by the combination of its CDR3 amino acid sequence and its V-gene family, and reads without a unique V-gene family were dropped. In a later analysis, a few hundred highly shared, low-generation-probability nucleotide sequences were removed to address suspected cross-contamination and a sequencing artifact. In a later analysis, a clonal expansion index was calculated for each public chain from normalized within-repertoire ranks of inferred template counts. In a later analysis, generation probabilities were computed with a VDJ recombination model fitted to out-of-frame rearrangements, and the resulting probabilities were checked against IGoR. Hypergeometric tests were used in a later analysis to score TCR-TCR, TCR-HLA and TCR-CMV co-occurrence, with a repertoire-size bias correction applied to the TCR pairs. False discovery rates were estimated in a later analysis by permuting HLA or CMV assignments 20 times. In a later analysis, co-occurring TCRs were grouped using DBSCAN, with TCRdist sequence similarity added in when clustering inside HLA-allele-positive subsets. Co-occurrence clustering excluded repertoires with fewer than 30,000 or more than 120,000 public chains, plus five with anomalous nucleotide sharing. TCRdb re-hosts the immuneACCESS table, in-frame sequences only. Its copies lack some clones; in the studies checked, an unresolved V gene accounts for under half of them, and the cause for the rest is not known. That table is the source of V, J and clone size, and D and trimming were worked out from the DNA. For this sample the table gives about 140,000 clones, of which over 70% were detected only once. The ten largest clonotypes hold approximately 0.9% of the sample.

Input material: PBMCs. The receptor chain draws on TRBV7-2 and TRBJ1-6, with the identity of the D gene unclear. The sequence came from a young man in good health and CMV-seronegative. The CDR3 corresponds to CASSLAETALHF. The DNA sequence reads TGTGCCAGCAGCTTAGCGGAGACGGCCCTCCACTTT. With the rest looked up from the reference TRBV7-2 and TRBJ1-6 genes rather than sequenced, the full variable domain is GAGVSQSPSNKVTEKGKDVELRCDPISGHTALYWYRQSLGQGLEFLIYFQGNSAPDKSGLPSDRFSAERTGGSVSTLTIQRTQQEDSAVYLCASSLAETALHFGNGTRLTVT.